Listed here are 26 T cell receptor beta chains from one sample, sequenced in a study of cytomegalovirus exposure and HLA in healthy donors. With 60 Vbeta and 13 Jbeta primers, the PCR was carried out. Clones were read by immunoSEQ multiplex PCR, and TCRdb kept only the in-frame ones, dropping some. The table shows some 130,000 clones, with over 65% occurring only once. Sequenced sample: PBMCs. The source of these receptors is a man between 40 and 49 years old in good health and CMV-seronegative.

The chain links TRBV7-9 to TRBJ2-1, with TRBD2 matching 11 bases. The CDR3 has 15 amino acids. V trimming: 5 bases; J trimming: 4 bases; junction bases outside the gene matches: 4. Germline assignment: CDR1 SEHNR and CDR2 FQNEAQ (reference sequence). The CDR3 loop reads CASSVSGGDYNEQFF. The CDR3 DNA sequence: TGTGCCAGCAGCGTTAGCGGGGGGGATTACAATGAGCAGTTCTTC.

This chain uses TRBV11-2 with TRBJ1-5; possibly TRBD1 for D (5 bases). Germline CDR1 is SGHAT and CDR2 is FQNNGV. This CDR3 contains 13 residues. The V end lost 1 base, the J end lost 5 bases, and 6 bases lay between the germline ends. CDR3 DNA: TGTGCCAGCAGCTTAGTAGGGGATCAGCCCCAGCATTTT. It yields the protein CASSLVGDQPQHF.

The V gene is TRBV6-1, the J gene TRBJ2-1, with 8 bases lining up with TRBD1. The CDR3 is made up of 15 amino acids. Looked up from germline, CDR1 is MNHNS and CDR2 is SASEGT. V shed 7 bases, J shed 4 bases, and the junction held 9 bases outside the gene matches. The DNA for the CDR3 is TGTGCCAGCATAGAAGGGACAGGAAAATACAATGAGCAGTTCTTC. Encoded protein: CASIEGTGKYNEQFF.

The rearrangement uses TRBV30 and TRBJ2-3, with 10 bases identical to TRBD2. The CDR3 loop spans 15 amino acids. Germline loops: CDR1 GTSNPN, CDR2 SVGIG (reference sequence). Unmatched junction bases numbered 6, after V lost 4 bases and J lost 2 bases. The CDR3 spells CAWNPLAGHTDTQYF. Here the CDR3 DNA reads TGTGCCTGGAACCCACTAGCGGGACACACAGATACGCAGTATTTT.

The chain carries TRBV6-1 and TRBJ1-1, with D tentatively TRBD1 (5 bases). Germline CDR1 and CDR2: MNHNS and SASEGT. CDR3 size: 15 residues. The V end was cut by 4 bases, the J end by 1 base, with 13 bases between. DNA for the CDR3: TGTGCCAGCAGTGTACCGGGACTCCAGAACACTGAAGCTTTCTTT. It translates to CASSVPGLQNTEAFF.

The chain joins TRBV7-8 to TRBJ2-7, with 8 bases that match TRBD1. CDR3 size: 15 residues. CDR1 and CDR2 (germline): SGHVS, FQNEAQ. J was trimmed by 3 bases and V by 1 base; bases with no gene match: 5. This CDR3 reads CASSLEGTGYYEQYF. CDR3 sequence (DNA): TGTGCCAGCAGCTTAGAAGGGACAGGCTACTACGAGCAGTACTTC. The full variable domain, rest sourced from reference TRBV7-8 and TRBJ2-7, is GAGVSQSPRYKVAKRGQDVALRCDPISGHVSLFWYQQALGQGPEFLTYFQNEAQLDKSGLPSDRFFAERPEGSVSTLKIQRTQQEDSAVYLCASSLEGTGYYEQYFGPGTRLTVT.

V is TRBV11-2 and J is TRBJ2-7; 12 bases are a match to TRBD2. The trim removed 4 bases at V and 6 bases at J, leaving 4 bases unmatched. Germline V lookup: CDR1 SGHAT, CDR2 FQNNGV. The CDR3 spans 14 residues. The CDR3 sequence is CASSYGTSGLEQYF. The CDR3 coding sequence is TGTGCCAGCAGCTACGGGACTAGCGGGCTCGAGCAGTACTTC.

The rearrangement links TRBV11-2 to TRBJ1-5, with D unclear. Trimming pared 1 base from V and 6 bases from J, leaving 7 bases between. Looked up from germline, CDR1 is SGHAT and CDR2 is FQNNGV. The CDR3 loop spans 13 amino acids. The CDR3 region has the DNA TGTGCCAGCAGCTTAGGATCCGGTCAGCCCCAGCATTTT. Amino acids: CASSLGSGQPQHF.

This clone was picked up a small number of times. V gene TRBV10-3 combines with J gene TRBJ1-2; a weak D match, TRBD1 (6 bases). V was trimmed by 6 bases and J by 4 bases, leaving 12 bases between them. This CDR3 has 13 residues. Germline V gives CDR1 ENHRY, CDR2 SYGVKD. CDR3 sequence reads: CAIRGDTFYGYTF. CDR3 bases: TGTGCCATCAGGGGGGACACTTTCTATGGCTACACCTTC.

CDR3 in DNA: TGTGCCAGCAGTTATGGGGGCTCGACCTACGAGCAGTACTTC. It encodes CASSYGGSTYEQYF. The J gene is TRBJ2-7, the V gene TRBV27, with D possibly being TRBD1 (6 bases). Germline CDR1 reads MNHEY; CDR2 reads SMNVEV (reference sequence). This CDR3 is built from 14 residues. Trimming stripped 4 bases from V and 2 bases from J, with 12 bases between.

The CDR3 coding sequence is TGTGCCAGCAGCTCCCCCTACAGGGACGAGCAGTACTTC. The encoded protein is CASSSPYRDEQYF. The rearrangement links TRBV5-6 to TRBJ2-7; weak D call: TRBD1 (6 bases). The V gene's germline CDR1 is SGHDT and CDR2 YYEEEE. The ends were cut back, 3 bases at V and 5 bases at J, with 12 bases in the middle. The CDR3 loop spans 13 amino acids.

The CDR3 loop is CASSRTDIGSYNEQFF. CDR3 nucleotide sequence: TGTGCCAGCAGCCGGACAGACATAGGCTCCTACAATGAGCAGTTCTTC. The rearrangement uses TRBV9 and TRBJ2-1, with a tentative D call TRBD1 (6 bases). V lost 4 bases to trimming and J lost 0 bases, with 14 bases between them. The CDR3 runs to 16 residues. The germline V gene has CDR1 SGDLS and CDR2 YYNGEE.

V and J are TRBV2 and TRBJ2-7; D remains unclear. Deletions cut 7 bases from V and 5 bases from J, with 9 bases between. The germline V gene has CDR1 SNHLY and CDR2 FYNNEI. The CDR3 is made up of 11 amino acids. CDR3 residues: CASNVEDEQYF. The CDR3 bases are TGTGCCAGCAACGTCGAGGACGAGCAGTACTTC.

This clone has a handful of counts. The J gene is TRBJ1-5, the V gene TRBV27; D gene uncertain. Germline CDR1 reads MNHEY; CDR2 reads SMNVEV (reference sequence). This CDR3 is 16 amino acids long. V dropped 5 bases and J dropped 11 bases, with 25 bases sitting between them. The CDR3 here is CASSELSVTGRWTQHF. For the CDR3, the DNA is TGTGCCAGCAGTGAACTCTCGGTGACGGGGAGGTGGACCCAGCATTTT.

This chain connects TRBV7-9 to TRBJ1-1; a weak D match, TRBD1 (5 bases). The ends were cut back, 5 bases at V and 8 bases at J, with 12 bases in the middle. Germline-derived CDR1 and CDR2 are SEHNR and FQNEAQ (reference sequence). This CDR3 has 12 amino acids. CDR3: CASSRAGGEAFF. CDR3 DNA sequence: TGTGCCAGCAGCCGTGCGGGGGGAGAAGCTTTCTTT.

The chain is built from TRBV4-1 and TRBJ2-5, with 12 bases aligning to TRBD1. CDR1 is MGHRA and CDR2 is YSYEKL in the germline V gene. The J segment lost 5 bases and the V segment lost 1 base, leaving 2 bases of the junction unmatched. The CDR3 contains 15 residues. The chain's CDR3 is CASSQGDRGLETQYF. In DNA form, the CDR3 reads TGCGCCAGCAGCCAAGGGGACAGGGGGCTGGAGACCCAGTACTTC.

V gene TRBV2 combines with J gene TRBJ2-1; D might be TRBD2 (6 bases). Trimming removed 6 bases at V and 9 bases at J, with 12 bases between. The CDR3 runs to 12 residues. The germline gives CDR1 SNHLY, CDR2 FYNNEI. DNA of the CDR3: TGTGCCAGCAGGGGGGACTTGAGTGAGCAGTTCTTC. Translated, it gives CASRGDLSEQFF.

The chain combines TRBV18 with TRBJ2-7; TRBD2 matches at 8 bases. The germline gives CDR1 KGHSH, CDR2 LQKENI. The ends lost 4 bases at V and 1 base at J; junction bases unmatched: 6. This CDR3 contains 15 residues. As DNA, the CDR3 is TGTGCCAGCTCACTAAGCGGGAGCCTTTCCTACGAGCAGTACTTC. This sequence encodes CASSLSGSLSYEQYF.

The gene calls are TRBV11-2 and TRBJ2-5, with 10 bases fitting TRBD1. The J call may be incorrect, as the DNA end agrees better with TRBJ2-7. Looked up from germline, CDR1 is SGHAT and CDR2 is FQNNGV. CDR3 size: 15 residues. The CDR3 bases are TGTGCCAGCAGCTTCGACAGGGGGCCCCCCTACGAGCAGTACTTC. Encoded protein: CASSFDRGPPYEQYF.

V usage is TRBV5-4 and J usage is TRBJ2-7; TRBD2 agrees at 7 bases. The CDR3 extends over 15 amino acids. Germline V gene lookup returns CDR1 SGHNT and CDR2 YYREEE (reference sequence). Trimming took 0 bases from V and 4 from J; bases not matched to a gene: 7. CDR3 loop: CASSLGEGGLYEQYF. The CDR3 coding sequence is TGTGCCAGCAGCTTGGGTGAGGGAGGGTTGTACGAGCAGTACTTC.

The CDR3 protein is CASSLGVRSQETQYF. CDR3 bases: TGTGCCAGCAGCCTAGGGGTGCGGAGTCAAGAGACCCAGTACTTC. This chain joins TRBV7-3 and TRBJ2-5; D is perhaps TRBD1 (5 bases). The V end was cut by 5 bases, the J end by 2 bases, with 15 bases between. Germline V gene lookup returns CDR1 SGHTA and CDR2 FQGTGA. The CDR3 is 15 residues long. Complete variable domain (other parts from reference TRBV7-3 and TRBJ2-5): GAGVSQTPSNKVTEKGKYVELRCDPISGHTALYWYRQSLGQGPEFLIYFQGTGAADDSGLPNDRFFAVRPEGSVSTLKIQRTERGDSAVYLCASSLGVRSQETQYFGPGTRLLVL.

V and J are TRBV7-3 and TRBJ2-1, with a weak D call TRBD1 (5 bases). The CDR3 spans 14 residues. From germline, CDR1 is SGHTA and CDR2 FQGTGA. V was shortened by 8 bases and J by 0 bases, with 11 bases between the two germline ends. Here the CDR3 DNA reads TGTGCCAGCGGAAGGGGTAGCTCCTACAATGAGCAGTTCTTC. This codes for CASGRGSSYNEQFF.

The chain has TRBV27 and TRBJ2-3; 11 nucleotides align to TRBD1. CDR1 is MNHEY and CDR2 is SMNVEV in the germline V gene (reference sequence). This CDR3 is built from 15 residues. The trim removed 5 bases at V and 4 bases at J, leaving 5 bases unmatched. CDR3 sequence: CASSGQGASPDTQYF. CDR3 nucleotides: TGTGCCAGCAGTGGACAGGGGGCGAGCCCAGATACGCAGTATTTT.

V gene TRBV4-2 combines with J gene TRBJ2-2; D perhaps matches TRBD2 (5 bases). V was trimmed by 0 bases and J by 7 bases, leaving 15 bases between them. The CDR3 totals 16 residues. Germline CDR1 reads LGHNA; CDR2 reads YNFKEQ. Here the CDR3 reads CASSQDLWQEVGELFF. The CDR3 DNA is TGTGCCAGCAGCCAAGATCTTTGGCAGGAGGTCGGGGAGCTGTTTTTT.

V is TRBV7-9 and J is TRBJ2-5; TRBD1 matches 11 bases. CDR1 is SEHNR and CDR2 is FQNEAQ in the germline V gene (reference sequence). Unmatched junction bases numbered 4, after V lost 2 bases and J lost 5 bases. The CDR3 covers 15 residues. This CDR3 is CASSLWDRGFETQYF. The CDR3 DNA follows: TGTGCCAGCAGCTTATGGGACAGGGGGTTTGAGACCCAGTACTTC.

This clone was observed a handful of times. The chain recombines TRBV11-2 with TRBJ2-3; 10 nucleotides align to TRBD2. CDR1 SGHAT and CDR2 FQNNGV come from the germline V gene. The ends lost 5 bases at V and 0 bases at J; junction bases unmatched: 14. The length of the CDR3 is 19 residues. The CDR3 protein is CASSQWSQRGGTSTDTQYF. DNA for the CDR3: TGTGCCAGCAGCCAATGGTCCCAGCGGGGGGGAACTAGCACAGATACGCAGTATTTT.